This T cell receptor (beta chain) was recorded in a study of CD8 T cells in Susac syndrome. This CDR3 spans 16 amino acids. V lost 2 bases and J lost 5; bases outside the gene matches: 13. CDR1 is SQVTM and CDR2 is ANQGSEA in the germline V gene. The RNA, about 0.5 to 1 ug, was put through reverse transcription using random hexamers. Each CDR3 protein gets one entry after TCRdb re-called the immunoSEQ multiplex PCR reads with MiXCR. The sample includes some 400,000 distinct CDR3 sequences, approximately 85% of them seen just once. J is TRBJ2-5 and V is TRBV29-1; 8 nucleotides match TRBD1. This clonotype was obtained from a human donor with multiple sclerosis. The specimen sequenced was CD8+ T cells from PBMCs. CDR3 loop: CSVERPRGLLWETQYF. CDR3 sequence (DNA): TGCAGCGTTGAACGTCCCAGGGGGCTATTGTGGGAGACCCAGTACTTC.